This T cell receptor beta chain was observed in a study of cytomegalovirus exposure and HLA in healthy donors. Looking at the study overall: Of all 370 or so donors who were genotyped, roughly 81% belonged to the Caucasian-associated ancestry cluster.

General study results and limits: Specificity for CMV antigens was confirmed in vitro for a few of the CMV-associated chains.

60 Vbeta and 13 Jbeta primers were used in PCR. Generated by immunoSEQ multiplex PCR, the TCRdb table keeps only in-frame clones and is missing some. The table shows approximately 240,000 clones, with 70% to 85% occurring only once. Notes on this clone: Antigen unknown.

There were likely unrecorded immune exposures, though donors were nominally healthy when sampled. V was pared by 7 bases and J by 8 bases, with 16 bases of the junction left unmatched. The CDR3 is 16 amino acids. CDR1 and CDR2 from the germline V gene are SEHNR and FQNEAQ (reference sequence). The sequenced material came from PBMCs. This rearrangement joins TRBV7-9 to TRBJ1-4; 7 nucleotides match TRBD1. This clonotype originated in a woman in her 40s in good health and CMV-seronegative. The CDR3, as DNA: TGTGCCAGCACCAGGGGGGCCCTCCATTCCCGGGAAAAACTGTTTTTT. Translated, it gives CASTRGALHSREKLFF.